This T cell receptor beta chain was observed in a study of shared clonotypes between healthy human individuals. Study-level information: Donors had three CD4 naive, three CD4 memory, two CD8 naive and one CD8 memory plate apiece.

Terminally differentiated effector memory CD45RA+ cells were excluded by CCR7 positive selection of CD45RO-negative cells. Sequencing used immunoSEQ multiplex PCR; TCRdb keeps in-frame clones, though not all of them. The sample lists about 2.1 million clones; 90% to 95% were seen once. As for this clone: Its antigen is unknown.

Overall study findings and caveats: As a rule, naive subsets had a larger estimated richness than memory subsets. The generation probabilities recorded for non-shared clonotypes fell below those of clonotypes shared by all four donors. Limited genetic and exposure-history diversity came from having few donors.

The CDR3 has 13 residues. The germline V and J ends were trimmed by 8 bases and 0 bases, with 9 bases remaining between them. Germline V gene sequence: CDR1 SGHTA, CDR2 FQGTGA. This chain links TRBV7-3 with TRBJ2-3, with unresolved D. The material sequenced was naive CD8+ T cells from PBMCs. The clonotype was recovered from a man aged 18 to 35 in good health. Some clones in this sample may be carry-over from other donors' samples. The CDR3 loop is CASGQSSTDTQYF. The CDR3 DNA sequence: TGTGCCAGCGGGCAGAGTAGCACAGATACGCAGTATTTT.